The rows below give T cell receptor beta chains drawn from one sample of a study of blood T cell repertoires in COVID-19. TCRdb's copy holds only in-frame clones and misses some; the assay was immunoSEQ multiplex PCR. The repertoire includes roughly 330,000 clones, more than 75% of them detected once, and roughly 5% sits in the top ten. Sequences were obtained from PBMCs or T cells enriched from blood (not recorded which). The receptors originated from a woman in her twenties or thirties who had recovered from COVID-19. Both conserved end residues are part of each CDR3. D genes are given only for firm matches. Rows give clone size only sometimes, using once, few, many, or a class for an expanded clone.

cdr3_aa: CASSLGGRTYEQYF
cdr3_nt: TGTGCCAGCAGCTTAGGGGGCCGTACCTACGAGCAGTACTTC
d_call: .
j_call: TRBJ2-7
v_call: TRBV7-2
clone_size: few

cdr3_aa: CASSLALGGAQGYTF
cdr3_nt: TGCGCCAGCAGCTTGGCTCTAGGGGGGGCGCAAGGCTACACCTTC
d_call: .
j_call: TRBJ1-2
v_call: TRBV5-1
clone_size: .

cdr3_aa: CASSPRTGNTEAFF
cdr3_nt: TGCGCCAGCAGCCCTAGGACAGGGAACACTGAAGCTTTCTTT
d_call: TRBD1
j_call: TRBJ1-1
v_call: TRBV4-1
clone_size: .

cdr3_aa: CASSQDLGLLSYEQYF
cdr3_nt: TGTGCCAGCAGCCAAGATCTTGGACTGCTCTCCTACGAGCAGTACTTC
d_call: .
j_call: TRBJ2-7
v_call: TRBV3-1/TRBV3-2
clone_size: .

cdr3_aa: CASSPSQGFYGYTF
cdr3_nt: TGTGCCAGCAGCCCCTCCCAGGGTTTCTATGGCTACACCTTC
d_call: .
j_call: TRBJ1-2
v_call: TRBV5-6
clone_size: .

cdr3_aa: CASSWAVNTEAFF
cdr3_nt: TGTGCCAGCAGTTGGGCAGTGAACACTGAAGCTTTCTTT
d_call: .
j_call: TRBJ1-1
v_call: TRBV27
clone_size: .

cdr3_aa: CASSRDRAGANVLTF
cdr3_nt: TGTGCCAGCAGTCGAGACAGGGCTGGGGCCAACGTCCTGACTTTC
d_call: TRBD1
j_call: TRBJ2-6
v_call: TRBV7-9
clone_size: .

cdr3_aa: CASSPTSYGDTQYF
cdr3_nt: TGTGCCAGCAGCCCGACTAGTTATGGAGATACGCAGTATTTT
d_call: .
j_call: TRBJ2-3
v_call: TRBV3-1/TRBV3-2
clone_size: few

cdr3_aa: CASSAVRGGYNEQFF
cdr3_nt: TGTGCCAGCAGCGCCGTCCGCGGGGGGTACAATGAGCAGTTCTTC
d_call: TRBD2
j_call: TRBJ2-1
v_call: TRBV9
clone_size: .

cdr3_aa: CASTLFGAYEQYF
cdr3_nt: TGTGCCAGCACCCTTTTTGGGGCTTACGAGCAGTACTTC
d_call: .
j_call: TRBJ2-7
v_call: TRBV28
clone_size: .

cdr3_aa: CASSEGPGTEAFF
cdr3_nt: TGTGCCAGCAGTGAAGGGCCGGGCACTGAAGCTTTCTTT
d_call: .
j_call: TRBJ1-1
v_call: TRBV2
clone_size: few

cdr3_aa: CASSLGSGGADTQYF
cdr3_nt: TGTGCCAGCAGCTTAGGGAGCGGGGGTGCAGATACGCAGTATTTT
d_call: TRBD2
j_call: TRBJ2-3
v_call: TRBV7-2
clone_size: .